This record covers a single T cell receptor (beta chain). Antigen specificity is unknown. These data are taken from a study of Ad26.COV2.S vaccination and SARS-CoV-2 variants. The CDR3 consists of 15 residues. Looked up from germline, CDR1 is LNHDA and CDR2 is SQIVND (reference sequence). The V and J ends lost 1 base and 6 bases respectively, with 15 bases between them. The protocol was immunoSEQ multiplex PCR, while the TCRdb copy is restricted to in-frame clones and leaves out a portion. The sample records roughly 700,000 clones, more than 80% being singletons. Treatment of the sample: some 20 received Ad26.COV2.S at low or high dose, single or two shots; several received placebo; per-sample allocation not given. Specimens were obtained on day 63 following the first vaccine or placebo injection. The study, taken as a whole, reports: Those who received the vaccine showed greater spike-specific TCR breadth than those given placebo. Spike-specific CD8+ and CD4+ T cell responses reportedly showed substantial breadth after vaccination. Non-spike TCR breadth was similar in vaccine and placebo recipients. It is possible that the TCR breadth and depth analyses underestimated the total T cell responses.

The sequencing here drew on peripheral blood, taken in a trial of Ad26.COV2.S vaccine versus placebo. The chain combines TRBV19 with TRBJ1-2; no reliable D call. The receptor was derived from a person aged 18-60 years who received the Ad26.COV2.S COVID-19 vaccine or a placebo. The CDR3 is CASSIGTGVVDGYTF. DNA of the CDR3: TGTGCCAGTAGTATAGGAACGGGCGTGGTGGATGGCTACACCTTC.